The 23 T cell receptor beta chains given below trace back to one sample, sequenced in a study of blood T cells in healthy people across ages. The second PCR ran roughly 7 to 12 cycles with a sample-barcoded 5' primer and J-beta primers. TCRdb re-analysed the 5' RACE reads in MiXCR, keeping a single row per CDR3 protein. The profile shows about 1.6 million distinct CDR3 sequences, roughly 32% of them singletons. Specimen: blood. The source is a woman in her 30s in good health.

V gene TRBV10-3 combines with J gene TRBJ2-2, with D perhaps matching TRBD1 (6 bases). The CDR3 has 17 amino acids. CDR1 and CDR2 (germline): ENHRY, SYGVKD. Deletions cut 2 bases from V and 4 bases from J, with 17 bases between. In nucleotides, the CDR3 is TGTGCCATCAGTGAGAGCCAAGCAGGGGTTAGCACCGGGGAGCTGTTTTTT. It translates to CAISESQAGVSTGELFF.

This clonotype was counted only a few times. The chain is built from TRBV10-3 and TRBJ2-7, with a weak D call TRBD2 (6 bases). The CDR3 runs to 15 residues. Trimming pared 10 bases from V and 1 base from J, leaving 20 bases between. Germline V gives CDR1 ENHRY, CDR2 SYGVKD. Written as DNA, the CDR3 is TGTGCCACCGCTGGCTTGGAGGGTATGTCCTACGAGCAGTACTTC. Translating it yields CATAGLEGMSYEQYF.

This clonotype has only a few counts. V usage is TRBV27 and J usage is TRBJ2-7, with TRBD1 matching 8 bases. Unmatched junction bases numbered 12, after V lost 5 bases and J lost 6 bases. The CDR3 totals 15 residues. Germline CDR1 reads MNHEY; CDR2 reads SMNVEV (reference sequence). The CDR3 region is CASSGFGTGSLEQYF. CDR3 bases: TGTGCCAGCAGTGGGTTCGGGACAGGTTCTCTCGAGCAGTACTTC.

The rearrangement uses TRBV11-2 and TRBJ2-5, with D perhaps matching TRBD2 (6 bases). The germline V gene has CDR1 SGHAT and CDR2 FQNNGV. Trimming shortened V by 0 bases and J by 7 bases, and 12 bases separated the two germline ends. The CDR3 contains 14 residues. The CDR3 loop reads CASSLEQLEGTQYF. The CDR3 region has the DNA TGTGCCAGCAGCTTAGAACAGTTGGAGGGGACCCAGTACTTC.

The genes are TRBV20-1 and TRBJ2-3; possible D gene TRBD1, 6 bases. The CDR3 loop spans 13 amino acids. Trimming shortened V by 6 bases and J by 2 bases, and 12 bases separated the two germline ends. The germline V gene encodes CDR1 DFQATT and CDR2 SNEGSKA (reference sequence). The CDR3 DNA sequence: TGCAGTGCGAGGGACACCTACACAGATACGCAGTATTTT. Amino acid sequence: CSARDTYTDTQYF.

The chain is built from TRBV6-6 and TRBJ2-2, with D maybe TRBD2 (5 bases). The germline V gene encodes CDR1 MNHNY and CDR2 SVGAGI (reference sequence). The CDR3 has 15 residues. The V end was cut by 8 bases, the J end by 2 bases, with 15 bases between. CDR3 coding DNA: TGTGCCAGCCTAAGGGCAAGCGGAAACACCGGGGAGCTGTTTTTT. Protein product: CASLRASGNTGELFF.

This clonotype was seen more than once but under ten times. The rearrangement uses TRBV20-1 and TRBJ1-2; the D gene is possibly TRBD1 (5 bases). Germline CDR1 is DFQATT and CDR2 is SNEGSKA (reference sequence). This CDR3 has 13 residues. V was trimmed by 6 bases and J by 3 bases, leaving 14 bases between them. The CDR3 DNA reads TGCAGTGCCCCCGGGGGGGGAGACTATGGCTACACCTTC. It translates to CSAPGGGDYGYTF.

This clonotype has more than one count but fewer than ten. The J gene is TRBJ1-2, the V gene TRBV6-5; a weak D match, TRBD1 (5 bases). The germline CDR1 and CDR2 sequences are MNHEY and SVGAGI. The CDR3 is 14 residues long. Trimming took 5 bases from V and 5 from J, leaving 15 bases between them. Here the CDR3 reads CASSGRDREYGYTF. The CDR3 DNA reads as TGTGCCAGCAGTGGCCGGGACCGGGAATATGGCTACACCTTC.

V gene TRBV4-2 combines with J gene TRBJ2-2; 7 nucleotides line up with TRBD1. Germline V gene data show CDR1 as LGHNA and CDR2 as YNFKEQ. The CDR3 spans 16 residues. The V segment lost 2 bases and the J segment 0 bases; nucleotides outside the gene matches: 3. The CDR3 region has the DNA TGTGCCAGCAGCCAACAGGGGGTTCCGAACACCGGGGAGCTGTTTTTT. Translated: CASSQQGVPNTGELFF.

The chain recombines TRBV20-1 with TRBJ2-7, with TRBD1 identical over 8 bases. The CDR3 runs 12 residues. Germline CDR1 and CDR2: DFQATT and SNEGSKA (reference sequence). The V segment lost 6 bases and the J segment 5 bases; nucleotides outside the gene matches: 6. The CDR3, as DNA: TGCAGTGCGCTGGACAGGGTAAACGAGCAGTACTTC. As protein: CSALDRVNEQYF.

The chain has TRBV27 and TRBJ2-7; 7 nucleotides align to TRBD1. Trimming removed 5 bases from V and 5 bases from J; junction bases left unmatched: 12. Germline CDR1 and CDR2: MNHEY and SMNVEV (reference sequence). The CDR3 runs 15 residues. CDR3 amino acids: CASSPWPRGGHEQYF. CDR3 coding DNA: TGTGCCAGCAGTCCCTGGCCGAGAGGGGGCCACGAGCAGTACTTC.

The J gene is TRBJ2-3, the V gene TRBV10-3, with TRBD2 matching 7 bases. This CDR3 contains 14 residues. V was pared by 4 bases and J by 5 bases, with 6 bases of the junction left unmatched. CDR1 and CDR2 from the germline V gene are ENHRY and SYGVKD. The CDR3 loop reads CAISGSSGEDTQYF. CDR3 nucleotide sequence: TGTGCCATCAGTGGGTCTAGCGGTGAAGATACGCAGTATTTT.

This clonotype was counted a few times. The chain combines TRBV4-2 with TRBJ2-1; TRBD2 matches 10 bases. In germline, CDR1 is LGHNA, CDR2 YNFKEQ. This CDR3 is 14 amino acids long. Trimming cost V 0 bases and J 13 bases; bases outside gene matches: 6. The CDR3 sequence: CASSQEVLAGAQFF. CDR3 sequence (DNA): TGTGCCAGCAGCCAAGAAGTCCTAGCGGGGGCCCAGTTCTTC.

The rearrangement links TRBV2 to TRBJ2-7; TRBD2 matches at 9 bases. The J segment lost 3 bases and the V segment lost 1 base, leaving 4 bases of the junction unmatched. The CDR3 totals 15 residues. Germline-derived CDR1 and CDR2 are SNHLY and FYNNEI. The CDR3 is CASSEGLAVRYEQYF. The CDR3 DNA is TGTGCCAGCAGTGAAGGACTAGCGGTACGCTACGAGCAGTACTTC.

This clonotype turned up a few times. This chain joins TRBV28 and TRBJ2-1; D gene unclear. Deletions cut 3 bases from V and 0 bases from J, with 24 bases between. Germline CDR1 MDHEN, CDR2 SYDVKM. CDR3 size: 20 residues. This CDR3 is CASSFFSLASDGTSYNEQFF. The CDR3 bases are TGTGCCAGCAGTTTTTTCTCCCTTGCTTCGGACGGAACCTCCTACAATGAGCAGTTCTTC.

The chain uses TRBV9 and TRBJ1-1; unclear D gene. The CDR3 is made up of 14 amino acids. The germline V gene has CDR1 SGDLS and CDR2 YYNGEE. V gave up 0 bases and J gave up 1 base, with 7 bases separating them. Here the CDR3 reads CASSVGSRNTEAFF. The CDR3 region has the DNA TGTGCCAGCAGCGTAGGCTCAAGGAACACTGAAGCTTTCTTT. The full variable domain, its missing parts supplied by reference TRBV9 and TRBJ1-1, is DSGVTQTPKHLITATGQRVTLRCSPRSGDLSVYWYQQSLDQGLQFLIQYYNGEERAKGNILERFSAQQFPDLHSELNLSSLELGDSALYFCASSVGSRNTEAFFGQGTRLTVV.

The V and J genes are TRBV20-1 and TRBJ1-4; TRBD1 is a possible D gene (5 bases). The CDR3 runs to 15 residues. The germline CDR1 and CDR2 sequences are DFQATT and SNEGSKA (reference sequence). Trimming removed 3 bases at V and 11 bases at J, with 22 bases between. This CDR3 is CSARPPVEGVRKLFF. The CDR3 bases are TGCAGTGCTAGGCCCCCAGTAGAAGGGGTTCGGAAACTGTTTTTT.

This clonotype occurred a few times. The chain uses TRBV20-1 and TRBJ2-7; D gene ambiguous. The CDR3 spans 16 residues. V lost 0 bases to trimming and J lost 2 bases, with 17 bases between them. Germline V lookup: CDR1 DFQATT, CDR2 SNEGSKA (reference sequence). The CDR3 DNA sequence: TGCAGTGCTAGAGATCTCTGGGCAGAATCCCCCTACGAGCAGTACTTC. This translates into CSARDLWAESPYEQYF.

The chain carries TRBV7-2 and TRBJ2-3; D is uncertain. The germline V and J ends were trimmed by 3 bases and 7 bases, with 8 bases remaining between them. In germline, CDR1 is SGHTA, CDR2 FQGNSA. The CDR3 loop spans 12 amino acids. The CDR3 DNA reads as TGTGCCAGCAGCTTGGTATCAAATACGCAGTATTTT. It is translated as CASSLVSNTQYF. The full variable domain, rest sourced from reference TRBV7-2 and TRBJ2-3, is GAGVSQSPSNKVTEKGKDVELRCDPISGHTALYWYRQSLGQGLEFLIYFQGNSAPDKSGLPSDRFSAERTGGSVSTLTIQRTQQEDSAVYLCASSLVSNTQYFGPGTRLTVL.

The chain links TRBV28 to TRBJ2-5; D is possibly TRBD2 (5 bases). CDR3 length: 13 amino acids. V was shortened by 3 bases and J by 10 bases, with 15 bases between the two germline ends. The germline V gene encodes CDR1 MDHEN and CDR2 SYDVKM. CDR3 DNA: TGTGCCAGCAGTTTGGTTCGTGGAGGAGTCCAGTACTTC. Encoded protein: CASSLVRGGVQYF.

The chain recombines TRBV11-2 with TRBJ2-7; no definite D call. Germline CDR1 reads SGHAT; CDR2 reads FQNNGV. The CDR3 runs to 14 residues. Trimming took 3 bases from V and 4 from J, leaving 13 bases between them. The CDR3 DNA follows: TGTGCCAGCAGCTTCACTCAACGTCCATACGAGCAGTACTTC. Residues: CASSFTQRPYEQYF.

The genes are TRBV5-1 and TRBJ2-5; 10 bases map to TRBD2. CDR3 length: 17 amino acids. Germline loops: CDR1 SGHRS, CDR2 YFSETQ. The V gene end was trimmed by 4 bases and the J gene end by 0 bases; junction bases not matched to a gene: 9. CDR3 DNA sequence: TGCGCCAGCAGCCGACGTCTAGCGGGAGTTGACCAAGAGACCCAGTACTTC. It translates to CASSRRLAGVDQETQYF.

The chain couples TRBV30 to TRBJ1-5; D remains unclear. This CDR3 spans 14 amino acids. Trimming removed 0 bases at V and 4 bases at J, with 10 bases between. Germline CDR1 GTSNPN, CDR2 SVGIG (reference sequence). CDR3 coding DNA: TGTGCCTGGAGTGTAGTTAGTGGAAATCAGCCCCAGCATTTT. This gives the protein CAWSVVSGNQPQHF.